The 28 T cell receptor beta chains in this list originate from one sample, sequenced in a study of Ad26.COV2.S vaccination and SARS-CoV-2 variants. Indicated treatment: some 19 received Ad26.COV2.S at low or high dose, single or two shots; about 5 received placebo; per-sample allocation not given. Collection of the samples took place on day 63 after the first injection of vaccine or placebo. Clones were read by immunoSEQ multiplex PCR, and TCRdb kept only the in-frame ones, dropping some. The sample lists a few hundred thousand clones, 89% seen once, with over 1.5% in the top ten. The sample consisted of peripheral blood, taken in a trial of Ad26.COV2.S vaccine versus placebo. The receptors were sampled from a person aged 18-60 years who received the Ad26.COV2.S COVID-19 vaccine or a placebo.

This chain joins TRBV5-1 and TRBJ2-2; 11 bases match TRBD1. Germline V gene data show CDR1 as SGHRS and CDR2 as YFSETQ. The CDR3 length is 15 residues. The J segment lost 6 bases and the V segment lost 5 bases, leaving 6 bases of the junction unmatched. The CDR3: CASSFRDRGAGELFF. For the CDR3, the DNA is TGCGCCAGCAGTTTCCGGGACAGGGGGGCCGGGGAGCTGTTTTTT.

V and J are TRBV7-2 and TRBJ2-5; D gene ambiguous. The CDR3 contains 14 residues. V lost 4 bases, J lost 4 bases, and 13 bases lay in between. Looked up from germline, CDR1 is SGHTA and CDR2 is FQGNSA. CDR3 amino acids: CASSSRPPGETQYF. In DNA form, the CDR3 reads TGTGCCAGCAGCTCCCGACCGCCCGGAGAGACCCAGTACTTC.

This clone was detected once. J is TRBJ2-7 and V is TRBV27; 13 bases fit TRBD2. CDR1 and CDR2 (germline): MNHEY, SMNVEV (reference sequence). CDR3 length: 16 amino acids. Trimming removed 6 bases from V and 6 bases from J; junction bases left unmatched: 11. Written as DNA, the CDR3 is TGTGCCAGCAGACTAAGGACTAGCGGGAGACAGGGCGAGCAGTACTTC. Translating it yields CASRLRTSGRQGEQYF.

This sequence joins TRBV3-1 (or the pseudogene TRBV3-2) and TRBJ1-2, with TRBD1 matching over 7 bases. Trimming cost V 2 bases and J 2 bases; bases outside gene matches: 5. The CDR3 runs to 15 residues. Germline V gene sequence: CDR1 LGHDT, CDR2 YNNKEL (reference sequence). CDR3 sequence (DNA): TGTGCCAGCAGCCAATTCGGGACAGTCAACTATGGCTACACCTTC. The encoded protein is CASSQFGTVNYGYTF.

This clone is a singleton in its sample. The chain joins TRBV30 to TRBJ2-1, with TRBD2 matching 8 bases. Germline-derived CDR1 and CDR2 are GTSNPN and SVGIG (reference sequence). Losses at the gene ends were 4 bases for V and 8 bases for J; bases not matched to a gene: 4. The CDR3 loop spans 12 amino acids. This CDR3 reads CAWKRELYEQFF. For the CDR3, the DNA is TGTGCCTGGAAGCGGGAGCTCTATGAGCAGTTCTTC.

V usage is TRBV30 and J usage is TRBJ1-2; 8 positions agree with TRBD1. After removal of 2 bases from V and 5 bases from J, the junction contained 4 bases not matched to a gene. CDR1 is GTSNPN and CDR2 is SVGIG in the germline V gene (reference sequence). The CDR3 loop spans 13 amino acids. CDR3 coding DNA: TGTGCCTGGAGTAGGACAGGGAATTATGGCTACACCTTC. It codes for CAWSRTGNYGYTF. Full variable domain (outside the CDR3, taken from reference TRBV30 and TRBJ1-2): SQTIHQWPATLVQPVGSPLSLECTVEGTSNPNLYWYRQAAGRGLQLLFYSVGIGQISSEVPQNLSASRPQDRQFILSSKKLLLSDSGFYLCAWSRTGNYGYTFGSGTRLTVV.

The chain is built from TRBV11-3 and TRBJ2-2; TRBD2 aligns across 8 bases. V was pared by 3 bases and J by 2 bases, with 5 bases of the junction left unmatched. The CDR3 is made up of 16 amino acids. Per germline, CDR1 SGHNT and CDR2 YENEEA. Written as DNA, the CDR3 is TGTGCCAGCAGCTTTTCCAGCGGGAGAAACACCGGGGAGCTGTTTTTT. Translated, it gives CASSFSSGRNTGELFF.

This chain links TRBV29-1 with TRBJ2-2, with TRBD1 as a possible D gene (6 bases). The CDR3 totals 14 residues. CDR1 SQVTM and CDR2 ANQGSEA come from the germline V gene. Trimming removed 7 bases at V and 8 bases at J, with 20 bases between. The CDR3 here is CSATGPPRGGELFF. CDR3 in DNA: TGCAGCGCTACGGGGCCCCCAAGGGGGGGGGAGCTGTTTTTT.

This rearrangement joins TRBV28 to TRBJ2-7; D is undetermined. The germline CDR1 and CDR2 sequences are MDHEN and SYDVKM. The CDR3 totals 15 residues. V gave up 6 bases and J gave up 1 base, with 16 bases separating them. Here the CDR3 reads CASRSRALSSYEQYF. In nucleotides, the CDR3 is TGTGCCAGCAGGTCACGAGCGCTATCGTCCTACGAGCAGTACTTC.

The gene calls are TRBV30 and TRBJ2-7; D is unresolved. The V end was cut by 0 bases, the J end by 0 bases, with 12 bases between. The CDR3 runs to 15 residues. Germline values: CDR1 GTSNPN, CDR2 SVGIG (reference sequence). The CDR3 region has the DNA TGTGCCTGGAGTGTAAAGGGCCCTAGCTCCTACGAGCAGTACTTC. This codes for CAWSVKGPSSYEQYF. Variable domain in full (rest from reference TRBV30 and TRBJ2-7): SQTIHQWPATLVQPVGSPLSLECTVEGTSNPNLYWYRQAAGRGLQLLFYSVGIGQISSEVPQNLSASRPQDRQFILSSKKLLLSDSGFYLCAWSVKGPSSYEQYFGPGTRLTVT.

The chain is built from TRBV3-1 (or the pseudogene TRBV3-2) and TRBJ2-1, with TRBD2 matching 7 bases. The germline gives CDR1 LGHDT, CDR2 YNNKEL (reference sequence). V lost 8 bases, J lost 5 bases, and 6 bases stayed unmatched. This CDR3 is built from 13 residues. The chain's CDR3 is CASQSAGDNEQFF. CDR3 sequence (DNA): TGTGCCAGCCAATCGGCGGGGGACAATGAGCAGTTCTTC.

V gene TRBV7-3 combines with J gene TRBJ2-5; D perhaps matches TRBD1 (9 bases). Germline CDR1 and CDR2: SGHTA and FQGTGA. The CDR3 length is 18 residues. Between the trimmed V and J ends, which lost 5 bases and 8 bases, there was a span of 30 bases. The chain's CDR3 is CASSRFSGTGWAWETQYF. Written as DNA, the CDR3 is TGTGCCAGCAGCCGCTTTAGCGGGACAGGGTGGGCCTGGGAAACCCAGTACTTC. The full variable domain, its missing parts supplied by reference TRBV7-3 and TRBJ2-5, is GAGVSQTPSNKVTEKGKYVELRCDPISGHTALYWYRQSLGQGPEFLIYFQGTGAADDSGLPNDRFFAVRPEGSVSTLKIQRTERGDSAVYLCASSRFSGTGWAWETQYFGPGTRLLVL.

In its sample, this clone was seen once. This CDR3 is also generated by other DNA sequences in the sample. The chain recombines TRBV30 with TRBJ1-6; TRBD1 might be the D (5 bases). The V end lost 0 bases, the J end lost 10 bases, and 7 bases lay between the germline ends. The CDR3 sequence is 12 residues long. CDR1 and CDR2 from the germline V gene are GTSNPN and SVGIG (reference sequence). CDR3 in DNA: TGTGCCTGGAGTGTACGGGGCTCACCCCTCCACTTT. Translation gives CAWSVRGSPLHF.

This chain links TRBV27 with TRBJ2-3, with 12 bases fitting TRBD2. Germline V lookup: CDR1 MNHEY, CDR2 SMNVEV (reference sequence). With 4 bases clipped from V and 5 bases from J, the junction kept 7 bases outside the gene matches. The CDR3 contains 16 residues. The CDR3, as DNA: TGTGCCAGCAGTTCCCGACTAGCGGGAGATATAGATACGCAGTATTTT. It yields the protein CASSSRLAGDIDTQYF.

The V call is TRBV19, the J call TRBJ2-3; D not resolved. CDR3 length equals 15 residues. The germline V gene has CDR1 LNHDA and CDR2 SQIVND (reference sequence). V was pared by 6 bases and J by 0 bases, with 13 bases between. CDR3 protein: CASSVGGQSTDTQYF. CDR3 coding DNA: TGTGCCAGTAGCGTGGGCGGTCAAAGCACAGATACGCAGTATTTT.

This chain connects TRBV7-9 to TRBJ2-3; D is perhaps TRBD2 (6 bases). V was clipped by 5 bases and J by 2 bases, with 14 bases between them. Germline V gene sequence: CDR1 SEHNR, CDR2 FQNEAQ (reference sequence). This CDR3 is 15 amino acids long. In DNA, the CDR3 is TGTGCCAGCAGCCTTTCCGGGAGCAACACAGATACGCAGTATTTT. Its protein is CASSLSGSNTDTQYF.

This clone has only one observation. The V and J genes are TRBV18 and TRBJ1-3; D is perhaps TRBD1 (6 bases). The CDR3 totals 17 residues. The germline V and J ends were trimmed by 3 bases and 1 base, with 16 bases remaining between them. Germline-derived CDR1 and CDR2 are KGHSH and LQKENI. The CDR3 sequence is CASSPLGATVSGNTIYF. DNA of the CDR3: TGTGCCAGCTCACCGCTGGGGGCGACTGTTTCTGGAAACACCATATATTTT.

The gene calls are TRBV6-4 and TRBJ2-7; maybe TRBD1 (7 bases). The germline CDR1 and CDR2 sequences are MRHNA and SNTAGT. This CDR3 comprises 16 residues. Between the trimmed V and J ends, which lost 7 bases and 0 bases, there was a span of 19 bases. The CDR3 DNA reads as TGTGCCAGCATTCTTGGGGGGCGGGACAGCTCCTACGAGCAGTACTTC. This codes for CASILGGRDSSYEQYF.

This clone came up once. The J gene is TRBJ2-1, the V gene TRBV6-2 or TRBV6-3; the match to TRBD1 covers 9 bases. V lost 10 bases to trimming and J lost 4 bases; unmatched junction nucleotides: 8. Germline V gene lookup returns CDR1 MNHEY and CDR2 SVGEGT. This CDR3 comprises 14 residues. CDR3 sequence: CAISKDRGYNEQFF. The CDR3, as DNA: TGTGCCATCAGCAAGGACAGGGGTTACAATGAGCAGTTCTTC.

The chain is built from TRBV28 and TRBJ2-3, with a weak D call TRBD1 (6 bases). The CDR3 has 15 residues. CDR1 MDHEN and CDR2 SYDVKM come from the germline V gene. Deletions cut 5 bases from V and 0 bases from J, with 12 bases between. The DNA of the CDR3 is TGTGCCAGCAGTCCCCCACAGGGTAGCACAGATACGCAGTATTTT. It encodes CASSPPQGSTDTQYF.

The rearrangement links TRBV4-1 to TRBJ2-2, with 7 nucleotides matching TRBD1. The CDR3 totals 15 residues. V shed 1 base, J shed 6 bases, and the junction held 5 bases outside the gene matches. The germline CDR1 and CDR2 sequences are MGHRA and YSYEKL. Here the CDR3 DNA reads TGCGCCAGCAGCCAAGGGCAGGGGGTACCCGGGGAGCTGTTTTTT. It encodes CASSQGQGVPGELFF.

This sequence joins TRBV5-4 and TRBJ2-3; D is ambiguous. The CDR3 sequence is 13 residues long. Germline V gene lookup returns CDR1 SGHNT and CDR2 YYREEE (reference sequence). V was pared by 2 bases and J by 2 bases, with 6 bases between. The CDR3 loop is CASSLPYTDTQYF. The CDR3 nucleotides read TGTGCCAGCAGCTTACCCTACACAGATACGCAGTATTTT. Looking up the rest from reference TRBV5-4 and TRBJ2-3 gives the full variable domain: ETGVTQSPTHLIKTRGQQVTLRCSSQSGHNTVSWYQQALGQGPQFIFQYYREEENGRGNFPPRFSGLQFPNYSSELNVNALELDDSALYLCASSLPYTDTQYFGPGTRLTVL.

The sample holds one count of this clone. The genes are TRBV27 and TRBJ1-5; no definite D call. CDR3 length: 15 amino acids. V was trimmed by 4 bases and J by 3 bases, leaving 13 bases between them. CDR1 and CDR2 (germline): MNHEY, SMNVEV (reference sequence). CDR3 sequence: CASSSLTGLNQPQHF. Here the CDR3 DNA reads TGTGCCAGCAGTTCCCTGACCGGCCTCAATCAGCCCCAGCATTTT.

The chain employs TRBV5-5 and TRBJ2-5; D possibly uses TRBD1 or TRBD2 (5 bases each). V shed 4 bases and J shed 5 bases, with 15 bases lying between them. The CDR3 length is 14 residues. Germline loops: CDR1 SGHKS, CDR2 YYEKEE (reference sequence). In DNA, the CDR3 is TGTGCCAGCAGCCTGGGACGTCGGATGGAGACCCAGTACTTC. Amino acids: CASSLGRRMETQYF.

This clone was seen once. The chain employs TRBV7-3 and TRBJ2-3, with D possibly being TRBD1 or TRBD2 (5 bases each). V was clipped by 5 bases and J by 1 base, with 16 bases between them. This CDR3 comprises 16 residues. CDR1 is SGHTA, CDR2 FQGTGA, per germline. For the CDR3, the DNA is TGTGCCAGCAGCCGGGACCTGGCCTCGGGCACAGATACGCAGTATTTT. Amino acids: CASSRDLASGTDTQYF.

To note about this clone: This specimen includes other DNA sequences encoding the same CDR3. The chain has TRBV9 and TRBJ2-3, with TRBD2 identical over 8 bases. The ends lost 2 bases at V and 0 bases at J; junction bases unmatched: 5. Germline CDR1 reads SGDLS; CDR2 reads YYNGEE. This CDR3 is 16 amino acids long. This CDR3 reads CASSVGLAASTDTQYF. In DNA, the CDR3 is TGTGCCAGCAGCGTCGGACTAGCAGCTAGCACAGATACGCAGTATTTT.

The V and J genes are TRBV5-4 and TRBJ2-1, with a tentative D call TRBD1 (5 bases). V lost 1 base, J lost 7 bases, and 15 bases lay in between. Germline lookup yields CDR1 SGHNT and CDR2 YYREEE (reference sequence). The CDR3 covers 15 residues. Here the CDR3 DNA reads TGTGCCAGCAGCTTGACGCAGGGCCCTCGGAATGAGCAGTTCTTC. Its protein is CASSLTQGPRNEQFF.

The rearrangement joins TRBV4-1 to TRBJ2-1, with 11 bases lining up with TRBD2. This CDR3 is 17 amino acids long. The V and J ends lost 2 bases and 6 bases, in that order; junction bases with no gene match: 9. Germline CDR1 MGHRA, CDR2 YSYEKL. The CDR3 DNA follows: TGCGCCAGCAGCCAACCTTTAGCGGGAGGGCCGTTCAATGAGCAGTTCTTC. This encodes CASSQPLAGGPFNEQFF.